Listed below are T cell receptor beta chains from one sample, sequenced in a study of blood T cell repertoires in COVID-19. Clones were read by immunoSEQ multiplex PCR, and TCRdb kept only the in-frame ones, dropping some. The sample holds tens of thousands of clones, 86% seen once. Sequencing used peripheral blood. The source is a woman of 80 years or more with acute or convalescent COVID-19. CDR3s include the opening cysteine and the closing phenylalanine or tryptophan. The D gene is left open where the match is weak.

j_call d_call v_call cdr3_aa
TRBJ2-3 . TRBV19 CASGRTTTDTQYF
TRBJ2-1 TRBD2 TRBV23-1 CASSQQFSGRARGEQFF
TRBJ1-3 . TRBV6-5 CASTQGGAGNTIYF
TRBJ1-6 . TRBV29-1 CSVQDSPYNSPLHF
TRBJ2-1 TRBD2 TRBV3-1/TRBV3-2 CASSQASLAGGYNEQFF
TRBJ2-1 TRBD2 TRBV19 CASSIGTSGRVEQFF
TRBJ2-5 . TRBV2 CASSITRWETQYF
TRBJ2-5 . TRBV12-3/TRBV12-4 CASNPTGTQYF
TRBJ2-3 TRBD2 TRBV9 CASSVVASGASDTQYF
TRBJ2-3 TRBD2 TRBV7-9 CASSLAGSGTSTDTQYF
TRBJ2-2 . TRBV11-1 CASSRRGNTGELFF
TRBJ2-2 . TRBV5-6 CASSADRMRITGELFF
TRBJ1-2 TRBD1 TRBV5-4 CASSTPGQGAHYGYTF
TRBJ1-1 TRBD1 TRBV28 CASSFLVSQGEDTEAFF
TRBJ2-5 . TRBV24-1 CATSDGQQETQYF
TRBJ2-3 TRBD1 TRBV11-1 CASSLGQADTQYF
TRBJ1-5 . TRBV5-4 CASPRCLHF
TRBJ2-5 . TRBV7-9 CASLRDTQETQYF
TRBJ2-2 TRBD1 TRBV18 CASLPGGFDTDSTYTGELFF
TRBJ2-7 . TRBV12-3/TRBV12-4 CASRRTETYEQYF
TRBJ1-1 TRBD1 TRBV9 CASSPTGTANTEAFF
TRBJ1-6 TRBD1 TRBV6-1 CASSETGTGTPLHF
TRBJ1-2 . TRBV19 CASSIPPGVYYGYTF
TRBJ1-2 . TRBV10-1 CASTDRKTYGYTF
TRBJ1-5 TRBD1 TRBV6-1 CASSEALRGGAGNQPQHF
TRBJ2-7 . TRBV28 CASAQGYEQYF
TRBJ2-1 . TRBV12-5 CASGLGNGHYNEQFF
TRBJ2-3 TRBD2 TRBV4-1 CASSQVRTSGTDTQYF
TRBJ1-5 . TRBV30 CAWSPRGNQPQHF
TRBJ1-1 . TRBV18 CASSPAPGAEAFF
TRBJ1-2 . TRBV14 CASSQFKEGGYTF
TRBJ2-7 . TRBV25-1 CASTRRDSYEQYF
TRBJ1-2 . TRBV6-5 CASSPTGLANYGYTF
TRBJ2-7 TRBD1 TRBV11-2 CASIRGTVNSYEQYF
TRBJ2-5 TRBD1 TRBV10-3 CAISEQGAGETQYF
TRBJ2-7 TRBD1 TRBV7-9 CASSPLLGQLKDEQYF
TRBJ1-1 TRBD1 TRBV3-1/TRBV3-2 CASSQDPRDRNTEAFF
TRBJ1-1 . TRBV3-1/TRBV3-2 CASSQSWEGGERFGAFF
TRBJ1-2 TRBD1 TRBV19 CASGTEGGYTF
TRBJ2-2 . TRBV9 CASSPRQDTGELFF
TRBJ2-1 TRBD2 TRBV6-6 CASTGSAGAYNEQFF
TRBJ2-6 TRBD1 TRBV27 CASSLWGQGTAGANVLTF
TRBJ1-2 TRBD1 TRBV7-8 CASSIGQGINYGYTF
TRBJ2-3 . TRBV5-6 CASSRFQTSDTQYF
TRBJ1-4 . TRBV29-1 CSVVQGNEKLFF
TRBJ2-1 TRBD1 TRBV5-1 CASSLVQGARGEQFF
TRBJ2-1 . TRBV19 CASWDRGVNEQFF
TRBJ2-2 . TRBV6-5 CASSRGQLNTGELFF
TRBJ2-2 TRBD1 TRBV5-6 CASRRTGGTGELFF
TRBJ1-4 . TRBV3-1/TRBV3-2 CASSQTEEKLFF
TRBJ2-1 . TRBV7-3 CASSFGRPLGGNEQFF
TRBJ2-3 . TRBV7-3 CASSLYSGTKNTDTQYF
TRBJ2-6 TRBD1 TRBV5-1 CASSPGQEAGANVLTF
TRBJ2-1 TRBD1 TRBV5-4 CASSPRDRVYNEQFF
TRBJ1-4 . TRBV5-8 CASSLQGNNKKLFF